This entry concerns a single TCR beta chain. The antigen remains unidentified. Germline CDR1 and CDR2: MNHEY and SMNVEV (reference sequence). CDR3 size: 14 residues. V was pared by 3 bases and J by 7 bases, with 15 bases between. The source of the sample is a study of T-cell reconstitution after alpha-beta-depleted transplantation in children. TCRbeta library preparation incorporated unique molecular identifiers. TCRdb re-derived calls from the PCR reads in MiXCR, one entry per CDR3 protein. Of almost 600,000 distinct CDR3 sequences in the sample, around 27% were seen once. Study-wide points: In patients about two months after transplant, alpha-beta T cells reportedly arose from several hundred expanded graft clones.

The sequenced sample was PBMCs, obtained before TCRalphabeta/CD19-depleted stem cell transplant. This chain uses TRBV27 with TRBJ1-2; tentative D call: TRBD1 (5 bases). This clonotype originated in a boy younger than two with Wiskott-Aldrich syndrome, due to receive a stem cell transplant. CDR3 amino acids: CASSFSGTAFGYTF. In DNA, the CDR3 is TGTGCCAGCAGTTTCTCCGGGACGGCGTTTGGCTACACCTTC.